This TCR beta chain was captured in a study of cytomegalovirus exposure and HLA in healthy donors. Study in general: From 150 million to 200 million T cells, an earlier analysis saw roughly 110 million unique TCR beta sequences.

The V segment lost 3 bases and the J segment 3 bases; nucleotides outside the gene matches: 7. Germline V CDR1 and CDR2: KGHSH, LQKENI. CDR3 length equals 15 residues. To note about this clone: Its specificity is not known.

Overall study findings and caveats: In a later analysis, HLA-associated beta chains showed higher expansion and lower generation probabilities than comparable chains. Within the data, a cluster of highly shared sequence variants was likely a sequencing artifact. Earlier results showed most TCR beta V segments being productive about 87% or about 30% of the time.

The PCR used 60 Vbeta and 13 Jbeta primers. TCRdb keeps only in-frame clones here, not all; method: immunoSEQ multiplex PCR. The table has over 45,000 clones, about four fifths seen once. This chain joins TRBV18 and TRBJ2-7; TRBD1 matches at 8 bases. The sequencing input was PBMCs. This clonotype originated in a female donor in good health and CMV-seronegative. This CDR3 is CASSPGTGGNYEQYF. The CDR3 nucleotides are TGTGCCAGCTCACCCGGTACAGGGGGTAACTACGAGCAGTACTTC.